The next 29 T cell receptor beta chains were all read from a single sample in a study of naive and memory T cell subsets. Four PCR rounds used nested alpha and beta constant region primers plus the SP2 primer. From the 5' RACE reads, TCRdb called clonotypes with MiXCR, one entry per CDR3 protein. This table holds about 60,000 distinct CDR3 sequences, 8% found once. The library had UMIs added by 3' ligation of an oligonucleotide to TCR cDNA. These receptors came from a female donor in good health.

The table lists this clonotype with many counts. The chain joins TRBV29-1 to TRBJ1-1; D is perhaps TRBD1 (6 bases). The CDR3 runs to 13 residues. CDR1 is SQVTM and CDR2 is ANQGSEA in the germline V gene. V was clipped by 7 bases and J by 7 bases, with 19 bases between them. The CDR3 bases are TGCAGCGGTAGGACAAGGGGGAATAGTGAAGCTTTCTTT. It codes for CSGRTRGNSEAFF.

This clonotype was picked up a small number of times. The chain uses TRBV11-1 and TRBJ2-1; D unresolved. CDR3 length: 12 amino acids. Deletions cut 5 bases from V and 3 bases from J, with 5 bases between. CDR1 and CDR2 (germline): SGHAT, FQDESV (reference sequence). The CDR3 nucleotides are TGTGCCAGCAGCCCTCACTACAATGAGCAGTTCTTC. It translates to CASSPHYNEQFF.

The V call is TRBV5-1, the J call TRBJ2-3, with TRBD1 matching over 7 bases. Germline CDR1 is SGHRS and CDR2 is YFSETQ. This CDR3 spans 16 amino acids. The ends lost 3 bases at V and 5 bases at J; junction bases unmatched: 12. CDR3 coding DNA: TGCGCCAGCAGCTGGTGGCCGGGACAGCAACTAGATACGCAGTATTTT. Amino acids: CASSWWPGQQLDTQYF.

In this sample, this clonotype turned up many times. This CDR3 is CASSLIWNTEAFF. The CDR3 nucleotides read TGTGCCAGCAGTTTAATATGGAACACTGAAGCTTTCTTT. The chain recombines TRBV28 with TRBJ1-1; D uncertain. CDR1 and CDR2 from the germline V gene are MDHEN and SYDVKM. The CDR3 loop spans 13 amino acids. Between the trimmed V and J ends, which lost 2 bases and 1 base, there was a span of 5 bases.

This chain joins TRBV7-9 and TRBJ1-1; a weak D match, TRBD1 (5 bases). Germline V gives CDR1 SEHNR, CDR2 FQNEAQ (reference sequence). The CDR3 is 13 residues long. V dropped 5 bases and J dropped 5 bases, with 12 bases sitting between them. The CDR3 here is CASSLEGVTEAFF. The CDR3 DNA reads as TGTGCCAGCAGCCTGGAAGGGGTTACTGAAGCTTTCTTT.

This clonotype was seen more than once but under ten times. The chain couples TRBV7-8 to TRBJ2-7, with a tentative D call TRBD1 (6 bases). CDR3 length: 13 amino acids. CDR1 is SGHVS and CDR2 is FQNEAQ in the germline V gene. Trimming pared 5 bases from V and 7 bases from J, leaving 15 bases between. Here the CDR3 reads CASSRDTRWEQYF. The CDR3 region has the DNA TGTGCCAGCAGCCGGGACACCCGGTGGGAGCAGTACTTC.

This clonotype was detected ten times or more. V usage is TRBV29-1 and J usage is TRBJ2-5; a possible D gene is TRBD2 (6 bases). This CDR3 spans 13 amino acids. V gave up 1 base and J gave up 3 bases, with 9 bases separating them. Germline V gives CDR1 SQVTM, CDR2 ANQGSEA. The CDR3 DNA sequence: TGCAGCGTTGAAGGAGGCGGGAAAGAGACCCAGTACTTC. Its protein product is CSVEGGGKETQYF.

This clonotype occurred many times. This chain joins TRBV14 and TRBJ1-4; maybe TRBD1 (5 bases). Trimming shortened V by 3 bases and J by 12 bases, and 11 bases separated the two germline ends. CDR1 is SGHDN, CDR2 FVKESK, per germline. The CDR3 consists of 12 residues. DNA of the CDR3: TGTGCCAGCAGCCAGGGGACTTCGGAACTGTTTTTT. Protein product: CASSQGTSELFF.

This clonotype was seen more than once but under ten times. CDR3 in amino acids: CASSQVLGQRGHEATDTQYF. In DNA form, the CDR3 reads TGCGCCAGCAGCCAAGTGCTTGGACAGAGAGGTCATGAGGCCACAGATACGCAGTATTTT. This chain uses TRBV4-1 with TRBJ2-3; the D gene is possibly TRBD1 (6 bases). CDR1 is MGHRA and CDR2 is YSYEKL in the germline V gene. The CDR3 runs to 20 residues. Trimming removed 1 base from V and 2 bases from J, with 25 bases in between.

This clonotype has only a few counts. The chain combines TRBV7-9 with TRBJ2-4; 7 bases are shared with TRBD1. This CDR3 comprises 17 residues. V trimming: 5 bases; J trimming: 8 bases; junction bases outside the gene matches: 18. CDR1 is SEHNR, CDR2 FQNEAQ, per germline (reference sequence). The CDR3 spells CASSAPEVGQNTDIQYF. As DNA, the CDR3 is TGTGCCAGCAGCGCGCCCGAAGTGGGACAGAACACTGACATTCAGTACTTC.

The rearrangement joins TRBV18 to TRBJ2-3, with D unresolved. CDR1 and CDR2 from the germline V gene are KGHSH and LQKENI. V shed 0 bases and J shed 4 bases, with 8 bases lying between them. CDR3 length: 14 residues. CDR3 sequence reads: CASSPPDGPDTQYF. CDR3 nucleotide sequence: TGTGCCAGCTCACCACCGGACGGGCCAGATACGCAGTATTTT.

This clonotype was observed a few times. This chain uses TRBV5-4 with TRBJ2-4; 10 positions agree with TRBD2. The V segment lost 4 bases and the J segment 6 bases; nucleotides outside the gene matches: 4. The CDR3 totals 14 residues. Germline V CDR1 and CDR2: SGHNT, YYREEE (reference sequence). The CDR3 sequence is CASSLTSGPNIQYF. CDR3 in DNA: TGTGCCAGCAGCCTGACTAGCGGGCCAAACATTCAGTACTTC.

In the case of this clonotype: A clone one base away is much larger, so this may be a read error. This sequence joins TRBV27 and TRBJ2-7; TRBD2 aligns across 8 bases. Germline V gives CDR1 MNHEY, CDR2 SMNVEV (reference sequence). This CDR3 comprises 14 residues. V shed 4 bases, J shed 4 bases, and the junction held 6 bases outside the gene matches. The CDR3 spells CASSSRGGAYEQYF. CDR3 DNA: TGTGCCAGCAGTTCCCGGGGGGGGGCTTACGAGCAGTACTTC.

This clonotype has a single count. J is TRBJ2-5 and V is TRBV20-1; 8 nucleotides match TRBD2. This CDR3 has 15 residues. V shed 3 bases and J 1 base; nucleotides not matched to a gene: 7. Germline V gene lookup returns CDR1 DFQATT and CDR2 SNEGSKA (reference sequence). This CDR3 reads CSASKAGGFQETQYF. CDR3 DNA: TGCAGTGCTAGTAAGGCGGGAGGATTCCAAGAGACCCAGTACTTC.

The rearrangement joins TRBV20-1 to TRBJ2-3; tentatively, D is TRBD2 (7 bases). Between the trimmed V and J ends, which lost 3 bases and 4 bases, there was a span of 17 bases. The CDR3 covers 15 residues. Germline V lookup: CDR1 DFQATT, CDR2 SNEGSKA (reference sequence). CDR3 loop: CSASTPPGGPDTQYF. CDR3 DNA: TGCAGTGCTAGCACCCCTCCCGGGGGGCCAGATACGCAGTATTTT.

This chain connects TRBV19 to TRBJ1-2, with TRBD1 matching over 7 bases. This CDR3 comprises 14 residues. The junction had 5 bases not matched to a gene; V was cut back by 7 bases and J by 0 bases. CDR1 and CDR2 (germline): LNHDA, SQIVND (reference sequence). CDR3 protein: CASKGGQSNYGYTF. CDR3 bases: TGTGCCAGTAAGGGGGGACAGTCTAACTATGGCTACACCTTC.

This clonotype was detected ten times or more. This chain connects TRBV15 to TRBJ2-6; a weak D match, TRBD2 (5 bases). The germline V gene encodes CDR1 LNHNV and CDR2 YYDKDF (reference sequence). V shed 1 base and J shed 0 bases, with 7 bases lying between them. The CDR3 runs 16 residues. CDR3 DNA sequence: TGTGCCACCAGCAGAGGAGGGAACTCTGGGGCCAACGTCCTGACTTTC. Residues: CATSRGGNSGANVLTF.

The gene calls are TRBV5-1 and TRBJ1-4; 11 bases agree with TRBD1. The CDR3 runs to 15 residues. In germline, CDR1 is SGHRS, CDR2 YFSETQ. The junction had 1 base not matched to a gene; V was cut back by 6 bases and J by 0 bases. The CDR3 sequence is CASTGQGATNEKLFF. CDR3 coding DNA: TGCGCCAGCACGGGACAGGGGGCAACTAATGAAAAACTGTTTTTT. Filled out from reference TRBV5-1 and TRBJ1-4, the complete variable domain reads KAGVTQTPRYLIKTRGQQVTLSCSPISGHRSVSWYQQTPGQGLQFLFEYFSETQRNKGNFPGRFSGRQFSNSRSEMNVSTLELGDSALYLCASTGQGATNEKLFFGSGTQLSVL.

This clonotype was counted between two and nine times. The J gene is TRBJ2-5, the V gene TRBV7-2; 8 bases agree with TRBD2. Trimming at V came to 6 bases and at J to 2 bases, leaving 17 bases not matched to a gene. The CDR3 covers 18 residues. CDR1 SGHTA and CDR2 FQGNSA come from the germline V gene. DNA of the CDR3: TGTGCCAGCAGAATAACCTCTCGGGGGGGGGGTGCACAAGAGACCCAGTACTTC. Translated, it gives CASRITSRGGGAQETQYF.

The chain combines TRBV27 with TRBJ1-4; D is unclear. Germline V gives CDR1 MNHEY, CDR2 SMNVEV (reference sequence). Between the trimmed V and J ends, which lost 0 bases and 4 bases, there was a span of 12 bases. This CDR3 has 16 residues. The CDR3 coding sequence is TGTGCCAGCAGTTTATCGGTTAACAACCTTAATGAAAAACTGTTTTTT. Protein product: CASSLSVNNLNEKLFF.

In DNA, the CDR3 is TGTGCCAGCAGCTACCTAGCGGCTCGGAGCGAGCAGTACTTC. This encodes CASSYLAARSEQYF. V is TRBV11-3 and J is TRBJ2-7, with 7 bases fitting TRBD2. Losses at the gene ends were 4 bases for V and 6 bases for J; bases not matched to a gene: 9. In germline, CDR1 is SGHNT, CDR2 YENEEA. The CDR3 has 14 residues.

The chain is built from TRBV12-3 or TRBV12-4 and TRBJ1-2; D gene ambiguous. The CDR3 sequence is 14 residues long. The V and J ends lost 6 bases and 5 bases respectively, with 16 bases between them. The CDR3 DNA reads TGTGCCAGCAGGGCCGACACCACTCGATATGGCTACACCTTC. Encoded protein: CASRADTTRYGYTF.

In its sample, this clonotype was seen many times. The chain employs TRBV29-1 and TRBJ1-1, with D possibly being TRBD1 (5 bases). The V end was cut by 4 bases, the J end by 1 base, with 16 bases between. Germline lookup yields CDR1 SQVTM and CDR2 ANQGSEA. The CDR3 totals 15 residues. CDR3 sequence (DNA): TGCAGCGTTGCGGTGTCTTGGGGCCAGAACACTGAAGCTTTCTTT. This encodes CSVAVSWGQNTEAFF.

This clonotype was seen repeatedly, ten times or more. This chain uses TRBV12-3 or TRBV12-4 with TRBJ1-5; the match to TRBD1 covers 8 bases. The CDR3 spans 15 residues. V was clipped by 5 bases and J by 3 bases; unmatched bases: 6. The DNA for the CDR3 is TGTGCCAGCAGTCCTCCGGGACAGGACAATCAGCCCCAGCATTTT. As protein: CASSPPGQDNQPQHF.

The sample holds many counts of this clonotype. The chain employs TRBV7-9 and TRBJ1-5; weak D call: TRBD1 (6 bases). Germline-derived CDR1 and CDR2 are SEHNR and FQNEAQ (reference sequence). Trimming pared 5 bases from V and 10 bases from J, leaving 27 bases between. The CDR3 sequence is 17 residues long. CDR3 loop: CASSQARGGLLSFPQHF. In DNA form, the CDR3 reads TGTGCCAGCAGCCAGGCCCGGGGGGGGCTTCTTTCTTTTCCCCAGCATTTT.

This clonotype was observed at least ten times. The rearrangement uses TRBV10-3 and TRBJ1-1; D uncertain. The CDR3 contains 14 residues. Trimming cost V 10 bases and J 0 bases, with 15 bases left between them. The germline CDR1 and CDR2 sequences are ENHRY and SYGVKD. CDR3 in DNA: TGTGCCACCGCAGTGGGAGGGTTGAACACTGAAGCTTTCTTT. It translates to CATAVGGLNTEAFF.

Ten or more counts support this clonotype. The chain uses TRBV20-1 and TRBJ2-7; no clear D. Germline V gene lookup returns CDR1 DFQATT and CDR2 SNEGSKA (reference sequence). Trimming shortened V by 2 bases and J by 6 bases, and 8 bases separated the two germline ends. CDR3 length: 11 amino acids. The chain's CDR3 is CSARSAREQYF. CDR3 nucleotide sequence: TGCAGTGCTAGAAGCGCACGCGAGCAGTACTTC.

The CDR3 coding sequence is TGTGCCAGCAGCCCCTATGGCTACACCTTC. It is translated as CASSPYGYTF. This rearrangement joins TRBV7-2 to TRBJ1-2; no firm D call. This CDR3 has 10 amino acids. The germline V gene encodes CDR1 SGHTA and CDR2 FQGNSA. V lost 5 bases and J 4 bases, leaving 2 bases between the germline ends.

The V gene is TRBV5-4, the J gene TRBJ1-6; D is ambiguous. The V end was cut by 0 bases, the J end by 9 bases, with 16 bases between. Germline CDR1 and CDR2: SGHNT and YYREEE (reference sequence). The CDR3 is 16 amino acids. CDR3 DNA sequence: TGTGCCAGCAGCTTGGTGCGCCCCGGACGGGGTTCACCCCTCCACTTT. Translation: CASSLVRPGRGSPLHF.